This T cell receptor beta chain was recorded in a study of cytomegalovirus exposure and HLA in healthy donors. PCR involved 60 Vbeta and 13 Jbeta primers. Only in-frame clones appear in the TCRdb table, and some are missing; sequencing was by immunoSEQ multiplex PCR. Of 180,000 or so clones in the sample, around 82% were seen once. Comments on this clone: Antigen specificity is unknown.

Per germline, CDR1 SGHRS and CDR2 YFSETQ. V was clipped by 3 bases and J by 3 bases; unmatched bases: 9. The CDR3 covers 16 residues. Notes on the study in general: Across HLA loci, a later analysis found differing TCR association rates, with DRB1 most and HLA-C fewest. For TCR beta chains, V- and J-gene trimming was later linked to a missense DCLRE1C variant. Most TCR sequences were rare, but some public TCRs occurred in many donors.

The receptor comes from a woman under 40 in good health and CMV-seropositive. What was sequenced was PBMCs. The rearrangement uses TRBV5-1 and TRBJ2-3; the match to TRBD1 covers 8 bases. In DNA, the CDR3 is TGCGCCAGCAGCTCGGCGACAGGGGATGGGACAGATACGCAGTATTTT. Its protein is CASSSATGDGTDTQYF.